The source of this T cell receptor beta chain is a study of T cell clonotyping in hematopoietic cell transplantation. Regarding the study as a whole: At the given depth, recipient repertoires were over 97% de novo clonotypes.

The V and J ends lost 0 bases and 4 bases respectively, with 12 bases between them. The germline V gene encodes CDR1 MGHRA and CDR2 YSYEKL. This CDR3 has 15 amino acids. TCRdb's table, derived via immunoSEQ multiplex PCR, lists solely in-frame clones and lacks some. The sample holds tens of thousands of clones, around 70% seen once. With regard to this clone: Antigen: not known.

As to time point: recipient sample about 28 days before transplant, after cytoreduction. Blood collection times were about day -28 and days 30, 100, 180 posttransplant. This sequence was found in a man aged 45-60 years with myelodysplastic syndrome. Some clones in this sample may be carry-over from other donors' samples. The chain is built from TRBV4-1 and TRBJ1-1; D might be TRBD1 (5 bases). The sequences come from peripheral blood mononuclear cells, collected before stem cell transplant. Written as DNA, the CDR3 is TGCGCCAGCAGCCAAGATCAGGGTCTAGGCACTGAAGCTTTCTTT. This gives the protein CASSQDQGLGTEAFF.